This is a list of T cell receptor beta chains from one sample in a study of shared T cell receptors in the human thymus. Method: immunoSEQ multiplex PCR; TCRdb's copy keeps in-frame clones and lacks some. The table shows around 730,000 clones, with over 75% occurring only once. This same sample was also taken into another study, of human thymus T cells.

What was sequenced was thymocytes. Receptor source: a girl under three years old with a congenital heart defect. Each CDR3 is given with its conserved first and last residue. The order of the fields is J gene, CDR3 length, clone size, V gene, D gene, CDR3 protein, CDR3 DNA. The D gene is left open where the match is weak. Clone size is not always given. Where it is, it says once, few, many or a class for expanded clones.

>TRBJ2-7|16|-|TRBV9|-
CASSPNPDKDGYEQYF
TGTGCCAGCAGCCCAAACCCGGACAAGGATGGATACGAGCAGTACTTC
>TRBJ2-2|13|-|TRBV6-5|TRBD1
CASTPGGSGELFF
TGTGCCAGCACCCCAGGGGGTTCCGGGGAGCTGTTTTTT
>TRBJ2-3|15|-|TRBV5-4|TRBD2
CASSFGGGLGDTQYF
TGTGCCAGCAGCTTCGGGGGGGGCCTCGGAGATACGCAGTATTTT
>TRBJ2-2|14|-|TRBV5-8|TRBD1
CASRQDRAIGELFF
TGTGCCAGCAGACAGGACAGGGCTATCGGGGAGCTGTTTTTT
>TRBJ1-1|16|-|TRBV6-5|-
CASSWQGLKGNAEAFF
TGTGCCAGCAGTTGGCAGGGGCTGAAGGGGAACGCTGAAGCTTTCTTT
>TRBJ1-2|12|-|TRBV7-2|-
CASSPRGVGYTF
TGTGCCAGCAGCCCTCGGGGGGTTGGCTACACCTTC
>TRBJ2-7|11|-|TRBV20-1|-
CSARQTYEQYF
TGCAGTGCTAGACAAACCTACGAGCAGTACTTC
>TRBJ2-7|18|-|TRBV4-1|TRBD2
CASSQDGGGANSRYEQYF
TGCGCCAGCAGCCAAGATGGCGGGGGGGCCAATTCGAGGTACGAGCAGTACTTC
>TRBJ1-6|21|-|TRBV28|TRBD1
CASSPMQVRDRDFGDNSPLHF
TGTGCCAGCAGTCCGATGCAGGTCCGGGACAGGGATTTTGGGGATAATTCACCCCTCCACTTT
>TRBJ2-5|13|few|TRBV19|-
CASSIYREETQYF
TGTGCCAGTAGTATCTACAGGGAAGAGACCCAGTACTTC
>TRBJ2-7|13|-|TRBV28|-
CASSPTTGYEQYF
TGTGCCAGCAGTCCTACCACCGGTTACGAGCAGTACTTC
>TRBJ2-5|13|-|TRBV7-3|TRBD2
CASSLAGPKTQYF
TGTGCCAGCTCCTTAGCGGGGCCAAAGACCCAGTACTTC
>TRBJ1-6|18|-|TRBV5-5|-
CASSLDRGSSSYNSPLHF
TGTGCCAGCAGCTTGGACCGGGGTTCAAGCTCCTATAATTCACCCCTCCACTTT
>TRBJ2-3|16|once|TRBV9|TRBD1
CASSVVPGQGTDTQYF
TGTGCCAGCAGCGTAGTGCCGGGACAGGGGACAGATACGCAGTATTTT
>TRBJ2-5|18|few|TRBV2|-
CASRNEARRGARLWTQYF
TGTGCCAGCAGGAACGAGGCCAGGCGGGGCGCTCGATTGTGGACCCAGTACTTC
>TRBJ1-3|13|-|TRBV6-5|-
CATFGRTPGTIYF
TGTGCCACCTTTGGGCGAACCCCTGGGACCATATATTTT
>TRBJ2-2|22|-|TRBV27|-
CASSLPTGSTPSGFQNTGELFF
TGTGCCAGCAGTTTACCGACAGGCTCCACCCCGTCGGGCTTTCAGAACACCGGGGAGCTGTTTTTT
>TRBJ1-2|11|-|TRBV20-1|-
CSVGQNYGYTF
TGCAGTGTCGGACAGAACTATGGCTACACCTTC
>TRBJ2-7|14|-|TRBV18|TRBD1
CASSPDRELYEQYF
TGTGCCAGCTCACCCGACAGGGAACTTTACGAGCAGTACTTC
>TRBJ2-1|13|-|TRBV28|-
CASRQTNPNEQFF
TGTGCCAGCAGACAAACTAATCCCAATGAGCAGTTCTTC
>TRBJ2-5|13|-|TRBV5-4|TRBD2
CASRPTREGTQYF
TGTGCCAGCAGACCTACACGGGAGGGGACCCAGTACTTC
>TRBJ2-7|16|-|TRBV28|-
CASRPRARRVGYEQYF
TGTGCCAGCAGGCCCAGAGCGAGGAGGGTCGGCTACGAGCAGTACTTC
>TRBJ1-1|14|-|TRBV6-4|TRBD1
CASSAAGGWSEAFF
TGTGCCAGCAGTGCAGCAGGGGGCTGGTCTGAAGCTTTCTTT
>TRBJ1-3|15|-|TRBV28|TRBD1
CASTPQGARGNTIYF
TGTGCCAGCACTCCTCAGGGGGCGAGAGGAAACACCATATATTTT
>TRBJ2-1|15|-|TRBV5-1|TRBD2
CASSLHISGGNEQFF
TGCGCCAGCAGCCTCCATATTAGCGGGGGCAATGAGCAGTTCTTC
>TRBJ1-5|13|-|TRBV29-1|-
CSAQMGADQPQHF
TGCAGCGCCCAGATGGGGGCAGATCAGCCCCAGCATTTT
>TRBJ1-4|14|-|TRBV5-4|-
CASSLRGGNEKLFF
TGTGCCAGCAGTCTCAGGGGTGGTAATGAAAAACTGTTTTTT
>TRBJ1-6|13|-|TRBV9|-
CASSKGEDSPLHF
TGTGCCAGCTCCAAGGGGGAAGATTCACCCCTCCACTTT
>TRBJ2-5|15|-|TRBV2|TRBD2
CATLSGAHRWETQYF
TGTGCCACACTTAGCGGGGCCCACCGGTGGGAGACCCAGTACTTC
>TRBJ2-2|17|-|TRBV10-1|TRBD1
CASPSEKDRPVAGELFF
TGCGCCAGCCCAAGCGAAAAGGACAGGCCAGTGGCCGGGGAGCTGTTTTTT
>TRBJ1-2|13|-|TRBV10-1|-
CASSLGGAELCTF
TGCGCCAGCAGTTTAGGGGGTGCGGAGTTATGCACCTTC
>TRBJ2-5|14|-|TRBV7-9|TRBD1
CASSCDRGQETQYF
TGTGCCAGCAGCTGTGACAGGGGGCAAGAGACCCAGTACTTC
>TRBJ1-2|16|-|TRBV18|-
CASSPPRVRRPTGYTF
TGTGCCAGCTCACCACCGCGGGTTCGCAGGCCGACCGGCTACACCTTC
>TRBJ2-3|16|-|TRBV6-5|TRBD1
CASSYCSGGPRCTQYF
TGTGCCAGCAGTTACTGTTCAGGGGGCCCACGATGTACGCAGTATTTT
>TRBJ2-7|16|-|TRBV5-6|-
CASSLAEGRRGHEQYF
TGTGCCAGCAGCTTGGCGGAGGGAAGGAGGGGCCACGAGCAGTACTTC
>TRBJ1-5|16|-|TRBV6-1|-
CASSEAQGSHNQPQHF
TGTGCCAGCAGTGAAGCGCAGGGGTCCCACAATCAGCCCCAGCATTTT
>TRBJ1-2|15|-|TRBV7-2|TRBD1
CASSPAEGADDGYTF
TGTGCCAGCAGCCCTGCTGAGGGGGCGGATGACGGCTACACCTTC
>TRBJ2-2|12|-|TRBV6-5|-
CASSSPAGELFF
TGTGCCAGCAGTTCCCCGGCCGGGGAGCTGTTTTTT
>TRBJ2-5|20|-|TRBV4-1|TRBD2
CASSQCSIAGGALSEETQYF
TGCGCCAGCAGCCAATGTTCGATAGCGGGGGGAGCTCTATCCGAGGAGACCCAGTACTTC
>TRBJ1-2|16|once|TRBV28|-
CASSLCELHCNYGYTF
TGTGCCAGCAGTTTATGTGAACTACACTGTAACTATGGCTACACCTTC
>TRBJ1-1|18|-|TRBV25-1|TRBD1
CASSKRSDRGLSNTEAFF
TGTGCCAGCAGTAAGCGGTCAGACAGGGGGCTCTCGAACACTGAAGCTTTCTTT
>TRBJ1-2|18|-|TRBV13|TRBD1
CASSANPSDRGQNYGYTF
TGTGCCAGCAGCGCCAACCCTTCGGACAGGGGGCAGAACTATGGCTACACCTTC
>TRBJ1-5|14|-|TRBV5-1|-
CASSPSPGEQPQHF
TGCGCCAGCAGCCCCAGCCCCGGGGAGCAGCCCCAGCATTTT
>TRBJ1-5|16|-|TRBV6-5|-
CASRYDRDTSYQPQHF
TGTGCCAGCAGATACGACCGGGACACCTCATATCAGCCCCAGCATTTT
>TRBJ2-7|13|-|TRBV6-5|TRBD2
CASSSGGDYEQYF
TGTGCCAGCAGTAGCGGGGGAGACTACGAGCAGTACTTC
>TRBJ2-3|13|-|TRBV18|-
CASSAQPTDTQYF
TGTGCCAGCTCAGCACAGCCCACAGATACGCAGTATTTT
>TRBJ1-2|12|few|TRBV9|TRBD1
CASKRQGYGYTF
TGTGCCAGCAAACGACAGGGTTATGGCTACACCTTC
>TRBJ2-2|21|-|TRBV5-1|-
CASSPRPHRERVLMGTGELFF
TGCGCCAGCAGCCCGAGGCCCCACAGGGAGAGGGTTCTGATGGGCACCGGGGAGCTGTTTTTT
>TRBJ2-7|14|-|TRBV6-6|TRBD1
CASSSYRGSYEQYF
TGTGCCAGCAGTTCTTACAGGGGTTCCTACGAGCAGTACTTC
>TRBJ2-3|13|-|TRBV25-1|TRBD2
CASGGVYTDTQYF
TGTGCCAGCGGGGGGGTCTACACAGATACGCAGTATTTT
>TRBJ2-7|14|-|TRBV28|-
CASSRTAEGNEQYF
TGTGCCAGCAGTAGGACGGCCGAGGGAAACGAGCAGTACTTC
>TRBJ2-3|15|-|TRBV19|-
CASSMGVDPTDTQYF
TGTGCCAGTAGTATGGGAGTAGACCCCACAGATACGCAGTATTTT
>TRBJ1-3|14|-|TRBV2|-
CASRLGFPLISIYF
TGTGCCAGCAGATTGGGCTTTCCCCTTATTTCCATATATTTT
>TRBJ2-7|15|-|TRBV27|TRBD1
CASILKDRAGWEQYF
TGTGCCAGCATTTTAAAGGACAGGGCGGGATGGGAGCAGTACTTC
>TRBJ1-3|17|-|TRBV28|-
CASSPSGEGRSGNTIYF
TGTGCCAGCAGTCCCTCCGGCGAGGGCAGGTCTGGAAACACCATATATTTT
>TRBJ1-5|18|-|TRBV2|-
CASSDPRRGFYSNQPQHF
TGTGCCAGCAGTGACCCCCGACGAGGGTTTTATAGCAATCAGCCCCAGCATTTT